This record covers a single T cell receptor beta chain. The table lists this clone with a few counts. Its antigen is currently not known. The record has no base qualities; no much larger clone is one base away. The record originates from a study of cytomegalovirus exposure and HLA in healthy donors (dated by TCRdb to the late 2010s). With respect to the entire study: An earlier analysis of around 600 of the donors reported 250 to 350 Gb of sequence data and 100 million to 130 million unique TCR beta sequences from some 180 million T cells. About 310 gigabases of sequencing data and approximately 85 million unique TCR sequences were included in an early release covering over 600 HLA-typed donors. The genetic ancestry cluster associated with self-reported Caucasian donors included about four fifths of the approximately 430 genotyped donors. The study aimed to test whether cataloging public T cell receptors could reveal signatures of past pathogen exposure. Using immunosequencing, the study profiled T cell repertoires from some 670 subjects and related those repertoires to cytomegalovirus serostatus. Along with the roughly 670-subject first cohort, a separate validation cohort of 120 different subjects was used. To predict cytomegalovirus infection status, the study combined high-throughput TCR immunosequencing, statistical association of individual TCRs with disease status, and machine learning. A later analysis re-examined previously published TCR beta repertoires from just over 650 donors and added high-resolution HLA genotyping to investigate patterns of TCR occurrence. The later analysis used no new phenotypic data to find candidate immune exposures, relying instead on TCR beta sequences and their occurrence across donors. To decide whether each TCR beta V gene segment behaved as functional or pseudogenic, an earlier analysis of approximately 600 of the donors relied on high-throughput TCR beta sequencing. Donor age, sex, ethnicity and CMV serostatus were collected together with the repertoire data. A later genetic analysis took genome-wide SNP genotypes for about 55% of the 666 donors and used that subset as a discovery cohort. Every discovery cohort repertoire had been produced on one sequencing platform. Class I and class II HLA loci were covered by the typing at four-digit resolution. Typing coverage varied by locus: roughly 620-640 donors for A, B, C, DRB1 and DQB1; more than 500 for DQA1; around 610 for DPA1; about 450 for DPB1. Because of strong linkage in the cohort, roughly five DR-DQ haplotypes were treated as single units for association and clustering. Among 300 to 500 genotyped donors of the cohort, an average of roughly 230,000 unique TCR beta nucleotide sequences was sequenced per donor, of which about 18% were non-productive. What the research found in general, with its limitations: In a later genetic analysis, a missense DCLRE1C variant was associated with V-gene and J-gene trimming of TCR beta chains, and the association was replicated in an independent cohort. In a later analysis, several top co-occurrence clusters were reported to appear linked to parvovirus B19, influenza, CMV and Epstein-Barr virus. According to a later analysis, TCR association rates differed among HLA loci, with DRB1 alleles showing the most associated TCRs and HLA-C alleles showing the fewest. In both the original and validation cohorts, the classifier was reported to diagnose cytomegalovirus status with high specificity and sensitivity. An earlier analysis of 587 of the donors showed that most TCR beta V segments appeared in productive rearrangements either about 87% or about 30% of the time, which broadly matched IMGT annotations. In a later analysis, HLA-associated TCR beta chains were found to be more clonally expanded and to have lower generation probabilities than equally common non-associated chains. According to a later genetic analysis, donors in an Asian-associated ancestry cluster had fewer N-insertions in productive TCRs than the roughly 670-donor mean. Most TCR sequences were observed very rarely across donors, whereas some public TCRs were present in many individuals. A cluster of highly shared sequence variants was judged likely to represent a technical artifact of the sequencing pipeline. Because counts were too low, seventeen rarely observed V segments, including chromosome 9 orphons, were left out of the earlier analysis of 587 of the donors. At a false discovery rate of 0.05, a later analysis linked around 15,000 TCR beta sequences to specific HLA alleles. Roughly uniform sequencing depth across donors was assumed in presence/absence analyses, although this assumption may not hold. Strong co-occurrence of HLA alleles, especially DR and DQ, made assigning TCR associations to individual alleles difficult. The authors suggested that the approach could potentially be extended to other disease states and immunological phenotypes. CMV serostatus was the only immune exposure information available for the cohort. This cohort had only TCR beta chains sequenced, and the lack of alpha or paired-chain data limited which features could be detected. Some IMGT-functional V segments, including TRBV6-2 and TRBV6-3, could not be distinguished by the 87-base-pair reads and were therefore excluded. Three of the identified cytomegalovirus-associated TCR beta chains were confirmed in vitro to be specific for cytomegalovirus antigens. Most CMV-associated TCR beta chains appeared to be HLA-restricted in a later analysis, and the HLA associations seemed to be driven largely by CMV exposure. The study listed 150 to 200 TCR beta chains as associated with cytomegalovirus. A further reported finding was that TCR beta sequences accurately predicted the HLA-A and HLA-B alleles for most subjects in the first cohort. Correlated functional status among segregating V segments might be attributable to linkage disequilibrium, but an unknown experimental factor could not be ruled out. Because HLA typing was missing for some donors at each locus, association tests included only the typed subset.

Libraries came from the immunoSEQ multiplex PCR assay. For the multiplex PCR, a mixture combining 60 forward primers for TCR Vbeta segments and 13 reverse primers for TCR Jbeta segments was used. The CDR3 region of rearranged TCR beta genes was amplified from genomic DNA with a multiplex PCR assay. Amplified TCR beta libraries were sequenced as 87-base-pair reads on the Illumina HiSeq System. The source study handled its data this way. In a later analysis, some 80 million unique TCR beta chains were counted across the 690 or so repertoires, and about 9.9 million of these chains were shared by at least two donors. Raw reads were error-corrected and collapsed into unique sequences with a nearest-neighbor algorithm that merged closely related sequences to remove PCR and sequencing errors. To assign V, D and J gene segments, CDR3 sequences were aligned to IMGT reference sequences. For a sequence to be retained, a match of at least six nucleotides to both a V gene segment and a J gene segment was required. A rearrangement was called productive if the CDR3 had no stop codons and remained in frame with V and J, and every other rearrangement was called non-productive. CDR3 was defined by IMGT convention, running from the second conserved V-encoded cysteine to the conserved J-encoded phenylalanine. The earlier analysis of roughly 590 of the donors excluded sequences that lacked an unambiguous match to a single V gene segment. An earlier analysis of a few hundred of the donors called V segments functional above 56.7% productive rearrangements and segregating when the between-donor standard deviation exceeded 5%. A statistical classification framework was built to diagnose cytomegalovirus status from the catalog of TCR beta chain sequences. V and J gene assignment, in a later analysis, came from comparing TCR nucleotide sequences with IMGT/GENE-DB human TR gene sequences. A later analysis assigned CDR3 sequences and most-parsimonious VDJ recombination scenarios with the TCRdist pipeline. A later analysis defined each TCR beta chain by its CDR3 amino acid sequence plus V-gene family, and excluded reads lacking a unique V-gene family. As a way to deal with suspected cross-contamination and a sequencing artifact, a later analysis dropped 592 nucleotide sequences that were highly shared and had low generation probability. For each public chain, a later analysis derived a clonal expansion index from normalized ranks of inferred template counts within each repertoire. In a later analysis, generation probabilities were computed using a VDJ recombination model fitted to out-of-frame rearrangements, and the results were checked against IGoR. In a later analysis, hypergeometric tests were used to score TCR-TCR, TCR-HLA and TCR-CMV co-occurrence, with a repertoire-size bias correction applied to TCR pairs. In a later analysis, false discovery rates were estimated by permuting HLA or CMV assignments 20 times. In a later analysis, co-occurring TCRs were grouped with DBSCAN, and TCRdist sequence similarity was added when clustering was performed within HLA-allele-positive subsets. For co-occurrence clustering, repertoires with fewer than 30,000 or more than 120,000 public chains were excluded, along with four to six repertoires with anomalous nucleotide sharing. TCRdb's version of the immuneACCESS table is confined to in-frame rearrangements and falls short of the full clone set. An unresolved V gene accounts for under half of the shortfall where checked; the remainder is of unknown origin. The D gene and trimming were derived from the DNA, and the V and J assignments and clone size from that table. The sample table holds 150,000 to 200,000 clones, of which about 85% were seen once. The ten most abundant clones make up around 0.42% of the sample.

From its cysteine to its phenylalanine, the CDR3 spans 22 amino acids. Only CDR3 DNA remains: 66 bases, in frame from the first base. Trimming costs V 4 bases and J 0 bases, and their ends lie 28 bases apart. From the germline V gene, CDR1 is LGHNA and CDR2 is YNFKEQ. The cohort comprised approximately 700 healthy bone marrow donors. All cohort members were sampled while nominally healthy, although unrecorded immune exposures were likely present. The donor was CMV seropositive and belonged to the group of more than 250 seropositive cohort members. Every donor gave a peripheral blood sample, and the peripheral blood mononuclear cells from that sample were used for TCR beta sequencing. Genomic DNA extraction from the blood cell samples was performed with the Qiagen DNeasy Blood Extraction Kit.

The receptor chain draws on TRBV4-2 and TRBJ2-6, with TRBD1 perhaps the D gene, on 5 matching bases. The sequence derives from a male donor in good health and CMV-seropositive. The source material was PBMCs. The CDR3 loop reads CASSPSLGQPNYFLSGANVLTF. The DNA sequence is TGTGCCAGCAGCCCCTCCTTAGGACAACCCAACTATTTCCTCTCTGGGGCCAACGTCCTGACTTTC.